This T cell receptor (beta chain) was observed in a study of CD8 T cells in ankylosing spondylitis. TCRdb ran MiXCR on the 5' RACE reads and lists one entry per CDR3 protein. Here the sample spans about 120,000 distinct CDR3 sequences, approximately 14% being singletons. Deletions cut 2 bases from V and 1 base from J, with 12 bases between. Germline V gene lookup returns CDR1 SGHRS and CDR2 YFSETQ. The CDR3 sequence is 15 residues long. In its sample, this clonotype was seen many times. What it binds is unknown. Study-wide points: Characteristic, it appeared, of ankylosing spondylitis blood was a TCR beta motif of 7 or 8 highly homologous variants.

The sample was blood, either unsorted or a sorted T cell fraction (not recorded which). The gene calls are TRBV5-1 and TRBJ1-1; D ambiguous. This clonotype was sampled from a female donor with ankylosing spondylitis or in good health (not recorded which). The CDR3 DNA sequence: TGCGCCAGCAGCTTCAGGTCCACCGCGAACACTGAAGCTTTCTTT. As protein: CASSFRSTANTEAFF.